This entry describes one T cell receptor (beta chain). This entry comes from a study of blood T cell repertoires in COVID-19. On the study more broadly: COVID-19 samples collected from the United States, Italy and Spain covered acute and convalescent phases. Nucleic acid was either cDNA or gDNA, and it came from T cells, B-cell-depleted T cells, or PBMCs.

Methods used by the authors: Nucleated cell counts were estimated from reference gene primer amplification. This table comes from immunoSEQ multiplex PCR, and its TCRdb copy is limited to in-frame clones, with some not included. Clone size and V and J calls were adopted from that table, with D and trimming inferred from the DNA. The sample consists of approximately 58,000 clones, around nine tenths of them appearing once. This CDR3 is 15 amino acids long. With 5 bases removed from V and 5 bases from J, the gap between germline ends came to 19 bases. Germline loops: CDR1 MNHEY, CDR2 SMNVEV (reference sequence).

The sequence was collected from a human donor in a cohort sampled during active COVID-19. The sample comprised peripheral blood. The V call is TRBV27, the J call TRBJ2-7, with D perhaps matching TRBD2 (6 bases). CDR3 region: CASSTGLRDPDEQYF. In nucleotides, the CDR3 is TGTGCCAGCAGTACTGGACTACGGGACCCGGACGAGCAGTACTTC.